A single sample is the source of the 12 T cell receptor beta chains below, sequenced in a study of blood T cell repertoires in COVID-19. Profiling relied on immunoSEQ multiplex PCR, and the TCRdb table lists in-frame clones only, not all of them. This sample has some 57,000 clones, with approximately 90% found just once. The specimen was peripheral blood. The receptors originated from a man in his fifties or sixties with acute or convalescent COVID-19.

The genes are TRBV5-1 and TRBJ2-3; maybe TRBD1 (5 bases). Trimming left V 0 bases short and J 0 bases short, with 8 bases between. This CDR3 has 15 amino acids. The germline V gene has CDR1 SGHRS and CDR2 YFSETQ. DNA of the CDR3: TGCGCCAGCAGCTTGGAAGGACATAGCACAGATACGCAGTATTTT. This codes for CASSLEGHSTDTQYF.

This clone appeared once. The J gene is TRBJ2-1, the V gene TRBV5-1, with TRBD1 matching over 7 bases. J gave up 1 base and V 7 bases, and 11 bases lay outside the gene matches. Germline loops: CDR1 SGHRS, CDR2 YFSETQ. The CDR3 consists of 16 residues. The CDR3 loop reads CASWGRGDSSYNEQFF. The CDR3 DNA is TGCGCCAGCTGGGGGCGAGGGGACAGTTCCTACAATGAGCAGTTCTTC.

This clone was counted between two and nine times. The chain has TRBV19 and TRBJ1-1; D not certain. Deletions cut 4 bases from V and 2 bases from J, with 11 bases between. The CDR3 contains 14 residues. The germline CDR1 and CDR2 sequences are LNHDA and SQIVND (reference sequence). CDR3 nucleotide sequence: TGTGCCAGTAGTAGTTCCGCGATTAACACTGAAGCTTTCTTT. Its protein is CASSSSAINTEAFF.

The rearrangement joins TRBV13 to TRBJ2-7; D is ambiguous. The CDR3 has 14 residues. Germline lookup yields CDR1 PRHDT and CDR2 FYEKMQ (reference sequence). Trimming shortened V by 2 bases and J by 3 bases, and 11 bases separated the two germline ends. CDR3: CASSLIAGGYEQYF. The DNA of the CDR3 is TGTGCCAGCAGCTTAATCGCAGGTGGCTACGAGCAGTACTTC.

Worth noting for this clone: A junction end diverges from the germline sequence, so it may reflect a read error. The V and J genes are TRBV7-9 and TRBJ1-2; D perhaps matches TRBD1 (5 bases). This CDR3 region has 13 residues. Germline lookup yields CDR1 SEHNR and CDR2 FQNEAQ (reference sequence). The CDR3, as DNA: TGTGCCAGCAGCTTCAGACAGAACTATGGTTACACCTTC. It specifies CASSFRQNYGYTF.

The rearrangement links TRBV18 to TRBJ1-1; D ambiguous. The CDR3 runs to 13 residues. The germline CDR1 and CDR2 sequences are KGHSH and LQKENI. V dropped 2 bases and J dropped 2 bases, with 6 bases sitting between them. This CDR3 reads CASSPEFNTEAFF. The CDR3 nucleotides read TGTGCCAGCTCACCAGAGTTTAACACTGAAGCTTTCTTT.

This clone was seen a single time. The chain recombines TRBV5-4 with TRBJ2-2, with 9 bases aligning to TRBD1. V dropped 4 bases and J dropped 7; count of bases not matched to a gene: 5. Germline CDR1 reads SGHNT; CDR2 reads YYREEE (reference sequence). This CDR3 has 14 residues. CDR3 residues: CASSRTGVSGELFF. In DNA, the CDR3 is TGTGCCAGCAGCCGGACAGGGGTGAGCGGGGAGCTGTTTTTT.

V is TRBV5-4 and J is TRBJ1-1; D is uncertain. Germline V gene lookup returns CDR1 SGHNT and CDR2 YYREEE (reference sequence). The CDR3 consists of 13 residues. The V and J ends lost 2 bases and 5 bases respectively, with 10 bases between them. Here the CDR3 DNA reads TGTGCCAGCAGCTTAGCACCGGGAACTGAAGCTTTCTTT. This encodes CASSLAPGTEAFF.

The rearrangement links TRBV5-6 to TRBJ1-2; D remains ambiguous. This CDR3 has 14 residues. Germline V gene sequence: CDR1 SGHDT, CDR2 YYEEEE. V was shortened by 2 bases and J by 2 bases, with 10 bases between the two germline ends. In nucleotides, the CDR3 is TGTGCCAGCAGCTTTGAACCGAGAAACTATGGCTACACCTTC. Translation: CASSFEPRNYGYTF.

This chain links TRBV7-8 with TRBJ2-1, with TRBD2 matching 12 bases. CDR1 is SGHVS, CDR2 FQNEAQ, per germline. V dropped 5 bases and J dropped 0; count of bases not matched to a gene: 11. The CDR3 covers 19 residues. CDR3 in DNA: TGTGCCAGCAGCCGAAGGCGACTAGCGGGGGAAAGCTCCTACAATGAGCAGTTCTTC. This translates into CASSRRRLAGESSYNEQFF. Drawing the rest from reference TRBV7-8 and TRBJ2-1, the complete variable domain is GAGVSQSPRYKVAKRGQDVALRCDPISGHVSLFWYQQALGQGPEFLTYFQNEAQLDKSGLPSDRFFAERPEGSVSTLKIQRTQQEDSAVYLCASSRRRLAGESSYNEQFFGPGTRLTVL.

This clone was picked up one time. This chain connects TRBV6-5 to TRBJ2-7, with D possibly matching TRBD1 (5 bases). Germline V gene sequence: CDR1 MNHEY, CDR2 SVGAGI. This CDR3 is 14 amino acids long. V shed 7 bases and J shed 0 bases, with 13 bases lying between them. The CDR3 DNA reads as TGTGCCAGCACCGAACGACAGAGCTCCTACGAGCAGTACTTC. It yields the protein CASTERQSSYEQYF.

Here the CDR3 DNA reads TGTGCCAGCAGCTTAGGGGGACAGGGGTCAGAGACCCAGTACTTC. Amino acid sequence: CASSLGGQGSETQYF. This rearrangement joins TRBV7-9 to TRBJ2-5, with TRBD1 matching 10 bases. There are 15 residues in the CDR3. Germline CDR1 SEHNR, CDR2 FQNEAQ (reference sequence). V trimming: 1 base; J trimming: 4 bases; junction bases outside the gene matches: 3.